This T cell receptor (beta chain) is drawn from a study of early stage breast cancer tumors. Across the study: Invasive lobular carcinomas made up about 30% of the 12 ER+/PR+/HER2- tumors.

Details on this clone: No antigen is known for it.

Germline CDR1 LGHNA, CDR2 YSLEER. The CDR3 extends over 15 amino acids. J was trimmed by 1 base and V by 1 base; bases with no gene match: 3. Study conclusions and caveats: Compared with adjacent normal breast tissue, tumors showed roughly 2.5-fold greater T cell density and higher clonality. Comparing each tissue with blood distinguished tumor from normal in most of the 16 patients.

This table comes from immunoSEQ multiplex PCR, and its TCRdb copy is limited to in-frame clones, with some not included. The table includes almost 55,000 clones, 75% to 95% detected once. This TCR was sampled from a person aged 70 to 85 with breast cancer. The gene calls are TRBV4-3 and TRBJ1-1, with 7 bases lining up with TRBD1. The source material was blood. CDR3: CASSQAHRGNTEAFF. CDR3 bases: TGCGCCAGCAGCCAAGCTCACAGGGGGAACACTGAAGCTTTCTTT.